The 14 T cell receptor beta chains given below trace back to one sample, sequenced in a study of type 1 and type 2 diabetes patients (dated by TCRdb to 2016 to 2017). The listed sequencing device is Illumina MiSeq. For TCRbeta CDR3 amplification, the template was genomic DNA taken from the sorted T cell subsets. Multiplex PCR with 30 forward and 13 reverse primers amplified the TCRbeta CDR3 region. The public sequencing data were trimmed at Q25 with fastp and processed into clonotypes with MiXCR by TCRdb, which kept only in-frame beta chains. Records with the same CDR3 protein are collapsed into one entry carrying the most frequent genes and DNA. Here the sample has around 300,000 distinct CDR3 sequences; roughly 48% occur a single time. The ten largest clones take up around 15% of the sample. Specimen: peripheral blood mononuclear cells (PBMCs). The receptor set was obtained from a young man with type 2 diabetes.

The chain has TRBV27 and TRBJ1-6, with D perhaps matching TRBD1 (5 bases). V was cut by 3 bases and J by 7 bases, with 13 bases left in between. The CDR3 extends over 15 amino acids. Germline V CDR1 and CDR2: MNHEY, SMNVEV (reference sequence). The CDR3 bases are TGTGCCAGCAGTTTTCGTGGGACCACGAATTCACCCCTCCACTTT. Amino acids: CASSFRGTTNSPLHF.

Comments on this clonotype: The junction differs from germline at one of its ends, possibly a read error. V gene TRBV5-8 combines with J gene TRBJ2-7; TRBD1 matches 9 bases. With the DNA end fitting TRBJ2-5 better, the J assignment may be wrong. There are 14 residues in the CDR3. The V gene's germline CDR1 is SGHTS and CDR2 YDEGEE. The CDR3 DNA reads TGCGCCAGCAGCTCGGGGACAGGGAAAGAGACCCAGTACTTC. Residues: CASSSGTGKETQYF.

The chain couples TRBV28 to TRBJ2-7, with D tentatively TRBD1 (6 bases). The CDR3 is 14 residues long. Germline V gives CDR1 MDHEN, CDR2 SYDVKM. Trimming took off 4 bases at V and 3 bases at J, with 13 bases between the two ends. Here the CDR3 reads CASSSPGHYYEQYF. CDR3 nucleotide sequence: TGTGCCAGCAGTTCCCCGGGACATTACTACGAGCAGTACTTC. The entire variable domain, with the rest obtained from reference TRBV28 and TRBJ2-7, is as follows: DVKVTQSSRYLVKRTGEKVFLECVQDMDHENMFWYRQDPGLGLRLIYFSYDVKMKEKGDIPEGYSVSREKKERFSLILESASTNQTSMYLCASSSPGHYYEQYFGPGTRLTVT.

This sequence joins TRBV24-1 and TRBJ2-1; no firm D call. V lost 7 bases and J 6 bases, leaving 12 bases between the germline ends. From germline, CDR1 is KGHDR and CDR2 SFDVKD. The CDR3 length is 13 residues. This chain's CDR3 is CATRDPDTNEQFF. DNA for the CDR3: TGTGCCACCAGGGACCCGGATACCAATGAGCAGTTCTTC.

This clonotype was observed once. The chain links TRBV18 to TRBJ2-5; D possibly matches TRBD1 or TRBD2 (5 bases each). The CDR3 loop spans 15 amino acids. Germline V lookup: CDR1 KGHSH, CDR2 LQKENI. V was trimmed by 3 bases and J by 1 base, leaving 12 bases between them. CDR3 residues: CASSPSRGTQETQYF. The CDR3 coding sequence is TGTGCCAGCTCACCGAGTCGGGGCACCCAAGAGACCCAGTACTTC.

This clonotype has a count of ten or more. The chain couples TRBV7-2 to TRBJ1-2; the D gene is possibly TRBD1 (5 bases). Trimming pared 0 bases from V and 0 bases from J, leaving 5 bases between. The CDR3 has 14 residues. The germline V gene has CDR1 SGHTA and CDR2 FQGNSA. This chain's CDR3 is CASSLATANYGYTF. CDR3 sequence (DNA): TGTGCCAGCAGCTTAGCGACAGCTAACTATGGCTACACCTTC.

This clonotype occurred once. J is TRBJ1-6 and V is TRBV14; D not certain. Germline values: CDR1 SGHDN, CDR2 FVKESK. The CDR3 contains 12 residues. V lost 3 bases and J 3 bases, leaving 0 bases between the germline ends. DNA for the CDR3: TGTGCCAGCAGCCACTATAATTCACCCCTCCACTTT. This sequence encodes CASSHYNSPLHF.

This clonotype has ten or more counts. V is TRBV10-3 and J is TRBJ2-3; TRBD2 matches 11 bases. Germline CDR1 is ENHRY and CDR2 is SYGVKD. This CDR3 is 14 amino acids long. With V trimmed by 6 bases and J by 4 bases, 3 bases remained unmatched. The CDR3 here is CAIRLAGDADTQYF. The CDR3 DNA reads as TGTGCCATCAGACTAGCGGGAGACGCAGATACGCAGTATTTT.

This clonotype occurred a few times. V gene TRBV2 combines with J gene TRBJ2-2; possible D gene TRBD1, 7 bases. The CDR3 runs 16 residues. V was cut by 1 base and J by 7 bases, with 16 bases left in between. Germline V CDR1 and CDR2: SNHLY, FYNNEI. The CDR3 DNA sequence: TGTGCCAGCAGTGAAGGCTGGGCCAGGGGGGTCGGGGAGCTGTTTTTT. It specifies CASSEGWARGVGELFF.

The chain links TRBV12-3 or TRBV12-4 to TRBJ2-3; the D call may be TRBD1 or TRBD2 (6 bases each). V dropped 1 base and J dropped 6 bases, with 14 bases sitting between them. CDR3 size: 15 residues. CDR3 in amino acids: CASSLGSGAVDTQYF. In DNA form, the CDR3 reads TGTGCCAGCAGTTTAGGCTCGGGGGCGGTGGATACGCAGTATTTT.

Comment on this clonotype: This may arise from a read error, as a much more abundant clone is one base away. CDR3 sequence: CAISPAGDTGGLFF. The CDR3 DNA reads TGTGCCATCAGCCCAGCGGGGGACACCGGGGGGCTGTTTTTT. The chain is built from TRBV10-3 and TRBJ2-2, with TRBD2 matching over 8 bases. Per the germline V gene, CDR1 is ENHRY and CDR2 is SYGVKD. This CDR3 is built from 14 residues.

This clonotype was observed a handful of times. The CDR3 sequence is CAWGRGYGYTF. The CDR3 coding sequence is TGTGCCTGGGGCCGAGGCTATGGCTACACCTTC. The chain uses TRBV30 and TRBJ1-2; D is undetermined. CDR3 size: 11 residues. V lost 5 bases to trimming and J lost 4 bases, with 8 bases between them. In germline, CDR1 is GTSNPN, CDR2 SVGIG (reference sequence).

V gene TRBV6-5 combines with J gene TRBJ1-2; a possible D gene is TRBD1 (6 bases). V was shortened by 8 bases and J by 4 bases, with 17 bases between the two germline ends. The CDR3 spans 14 residues. In germline, CDR1 is MNHEY, CDR2 SVGAGI. The DNA of the CDR3 is TGTGCCAGCTTAGGGGGGGCGCAGGGCTATGGCTACACCTTC. Encoded protein: CASLGGAQGYGYTF.

The V and J genes are TRBV2 and TRBJ1-5; the D is unclear. This CDR3 is 14 amino acids long. The V gene lost 4 bases and the J gene lost 0 bases, with 7 bases spanning the gap. CDR1 is SNHLY and CDR2 is FYNNEI in the germline V gene. The chain's CDR3 is CASSVGYSNQPQHF. The CDR3 DNA sequence: TGTGCCAGCAGTGTGGGGTATAGCAATCAGCCCCAGCATTTT.